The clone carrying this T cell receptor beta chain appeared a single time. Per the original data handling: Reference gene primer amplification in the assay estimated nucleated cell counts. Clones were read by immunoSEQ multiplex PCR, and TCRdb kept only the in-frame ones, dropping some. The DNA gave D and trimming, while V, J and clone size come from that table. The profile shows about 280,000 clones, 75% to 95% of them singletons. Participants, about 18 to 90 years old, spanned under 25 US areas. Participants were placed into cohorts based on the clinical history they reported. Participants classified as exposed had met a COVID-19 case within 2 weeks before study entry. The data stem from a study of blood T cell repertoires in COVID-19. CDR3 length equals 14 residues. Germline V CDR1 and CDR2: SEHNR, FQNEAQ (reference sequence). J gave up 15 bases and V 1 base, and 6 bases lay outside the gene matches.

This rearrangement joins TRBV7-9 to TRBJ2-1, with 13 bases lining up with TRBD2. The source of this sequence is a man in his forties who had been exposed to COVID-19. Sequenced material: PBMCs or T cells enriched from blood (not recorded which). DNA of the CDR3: TGTGCCAGCAGCTTAGTACTAGCGGGAGGGCCCCTGTTCTTC. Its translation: CASSLVLAGGPLFF.